This T cell receptor beta chain was recorded in a study of blood T cell repertoires in COVID-19 (TCRdb year 2020). With respect to the entire study: Samples covering the acute and convalescent phases of COVID-19 were provided by collaborators in the United States, Italy and Spain. The prospective study material was composed of cDNA or gDNA derived from T cells, B-cell-depleted T cells, or PBMCs. Deeply sampled blood TCRbeta repertoires from subjects exposed to, actively infected with, or recovered from COVID-19 were included in the dataset. A freely available public database, intended as a resource for researchers studying the immune response to SARS-CoV-2, is where the repertoires were released. Samples came from the ongoing ImmuneRACE study (first 160 participants) plus 1,254 subjects from 6 global collaborators. Sample metadata almost always included a de-identified subject ID, COVID-19 status, age in years and sex. Where available, HLA class I and class II types were obtained from metadata supplied by the sample provider rather than from assay-based typing. Overall results and qualifications from the work: Clinical and demographic metadata were provided uncurated, with the amount varying by source and participant.

Enrolling through a virtual design, the prospective study's participants ranged in age from about 18 to 100 years and lived across about two dozen United States geographic areas. To assign participants to cohorts, the prospective study relied on clinical history that participants themselves reported in a screening survey and a study questionnaire. In the prospective study, whole blood, serum and a nasopharyngeal or oropharyngeal swab were collected from each participant by mobile phlebotomists. Participants in the prospective study had the option to provide additional blood draws and questionnaires over an approximately two-month period. Before DNA extraction, blood samples from the prospective study were shipped at room temperature or frozen. V loses 0 bases, J loses 4 bases, and the germline ends lie 15 bases apart. The CDR3 covers 16 residues, taking in both the cysteine and the phenylalanine. The retained sequence is limited to the CDR3, 48 bases, with the frame set at the first base. The germline V gene supplies CDR1 LGHNA and CDR2 YSLEER.

Concerning this clone itself: It lacks a known antigen. Nothing much larger sits one base from this clone, and base qualities are not available.

TCRbeta CDR3 regions were amplified from genomic DNA by means of the immunoSEQ Assay, a bias-controlled multiplex PCR. Under the source paper's analysis protocol: Nucleated cell counts per sample were estimated from amplification of reference gene primers within the assay. To quantify the absolute abundance of each unique TCRbeta CDR3 rearrangement, sequence reads were collapsed and filtered. For each sample, productive Simpson clonality was calculated as the square root of Simpson's diversity index over productive rearrangements. This immuneACCESS table, as held by TCRdb, lists in-frame sequences with V and J called but not all clones. Of the missing ones, under half trace to an unresolved V gene in checked studies; the others have no known cause. V and J calls and clone size are given by that table; D and trimming were obtained from the DNA. For this sample the table gives approximately 210,000 clones, of which approximately 80% were detected only once. Approximately 9% of the sample belongs to the ten largest clones.

Sequencing was done on a sample of PBMCs or T cells enriched from blood (not recorded which). This chain joins TRBV4-3 to TRBJ1-2, with TRBD1 perhaps the D gene, on 5 matching bases. This clonotype was sampled from a woman in her fifties or sixties with acute COVID-19. The sequenced DNA is TGCGCCAGCAGCCAAGATATTGGGGGGATGAGCTATGGCTACACCTTC. Translated, it reads CASSQDIGGMSYGYTF.